This TCR beta chain emerged from a study of blood T cell repertoires in COVID-19. Study information: Acute and convalescent COVID-19 samples came from the United States, Italy and Spain.

Per the authors' pipeline: Reference gene primer amplification in the assay estimated nucleated cell counts. Clones were read by immunoSEQ multiplex PCR, and TCRdb kept only the in-frame ones, dropping some. V, J and clone size derive from that table, while D and trimming were established from the DNA sequence. This table has 55,000 to 70,000 clones, roughly 90% appearing once. The V segment lost 2 bases and the J segment 2 bases; nucleotides outside the gene matches: 8. Germline lookup yields CDR1 LGHDT and CDR2 YNNKEL (reference sequence). The CDR3 extends over 17 amino acids. Seattle-derived patients entered the study during active infection and were followed longitudinally.

The specimen sequenced was peripheral blood. The receptor comes from a man aged 35-49 years with COVID-19, enrolled during active disease. The rearrangement links TRBV3-1 (or the pseudogene TRBV3-2) to TRBJ2-2, with 7 bases that match TRBD1. The CDR3 DNA sequence: TGTGCCAGCAGCCAACTCCAGACAGGGTTAAACACCGGGGAGCTGTTTTTT. Its protein is CASSQLQTGLNTGELFF.